This TCR beta chain originates from a study of T cell responses to AZD1222 COVID-19 vaccine. The assay was immunoSEQ multiplex PCR, and TCRdb's table has in-frame clones only and misses some. The sample lists around 87,000 clones; more than 80% were seen once. V gave up 3 bases and J gave up 3 bases; unmatched junction bases: 12. This CDR3 spans 17 amino acids. Germline CDR1 is LGHNT and CDR2 is FRNRAP. The specimen comprised peripheral blood, sampled 28 days after the second AZD1222 dose. The genes are TRBV12-5 and TRBJ2-5; 8 bases match TRBD2. The sequence was collected from an adult who received the AZD1222 COVID-19 vaccine. This CDR3 is CASGFGVGGGTKETQYF. As DNA, the CDR3 is TGTGCTAGTGGTTTTGGGGTCGGGGGGGGTACCAAAGAGACCCAGTACTTC.